Sequencing of this T cell receptor beta chain was carried out in a study of shared clonotypes between healthy human individuals. To note about this clone: What it recognizes is unknown.

The assay was immunoSEQ multiplex PCR, and TCRdb's table has in-frame clones only and misses some. The sample contains some 2,500,000 clones, roughly 92% of which appear only once. Study-level results: Naive subsets usually exceeded memory subsets in estimated richness.

The source of this sequence is a man between 18 and 29 years old in good health. Some clones in this sample may be carry-over from other donors' samples. Material: naive CD4+ T cells from PBMCs. The subset is: CD45RA+ positively selected.

The CDR3 nucleotides are TGTGCCAGCAGTGAAGACATCTACGAGCAGTACTTC. Its protein product is CASSEDIYEQYF. The chain is built from TRBV2 and TRBJ2-7; D is unresolved. Germline CDR1 reads SNHLY; CDR2 reads FYNNEI. V lost 1 base and J 3 bases, leaving 4 bases between the germline ends. This CDR3 is built from 12 residues.